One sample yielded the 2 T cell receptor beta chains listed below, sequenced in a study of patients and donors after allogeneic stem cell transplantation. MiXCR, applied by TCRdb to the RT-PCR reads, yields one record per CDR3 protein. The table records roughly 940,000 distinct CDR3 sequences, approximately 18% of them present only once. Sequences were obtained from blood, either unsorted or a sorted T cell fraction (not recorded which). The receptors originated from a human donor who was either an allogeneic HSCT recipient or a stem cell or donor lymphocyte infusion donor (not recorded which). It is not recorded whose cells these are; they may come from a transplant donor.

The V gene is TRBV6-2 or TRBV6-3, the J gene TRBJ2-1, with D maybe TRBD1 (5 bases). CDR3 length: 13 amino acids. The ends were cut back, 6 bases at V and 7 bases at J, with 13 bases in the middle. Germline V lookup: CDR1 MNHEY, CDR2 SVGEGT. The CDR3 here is CASRPTAKNEQFF. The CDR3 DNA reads TGTGCCAGCAGACCGACAGCTAAGAATGAGCAGTTCTTC.

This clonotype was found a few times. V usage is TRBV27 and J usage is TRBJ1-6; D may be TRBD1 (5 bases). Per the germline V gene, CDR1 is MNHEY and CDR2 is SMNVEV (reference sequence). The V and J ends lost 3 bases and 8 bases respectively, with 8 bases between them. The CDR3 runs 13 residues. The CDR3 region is CASSFMGDSPLHF. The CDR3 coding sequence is TGTGCCAGCAGTTTTATGGGGGATTCACCCCTCCACTTT.